This passage covers 7 T cell receptor beta chains from one sample sequenced in a study of post-analysis software for immune sequencing data. Their antigen targets remain unknown. Whole-study findings and limits: There were five TRBV segments more frequent in patients than controls, and TRBV5-6, TRBV5-1 and TRBV20-1 were among them.

TCR beta libraries were prepared from cDNA with unique molecular identifiers. TCRdb recomputed calls from the PCR reads with MiXCR, one row per CDR3 protein. This table has under 900,000 distinct CDR3 sequences, roughly 50% appearing once. Sequencing was done on a sample of blood. These receptors all stem from a girl aged 5 to 17 with multiple sclerosis.

J is TRBJ2-4 and V is TRBV29-1; D perhaps matches TRBD1 (5 bases). The V end was cut by 3 bases, the J end by 1 base, with 13 bases between. Germline CDR1 SQVTM, CDR2 ANQGSEA. CDR3 size: 15 residues. CDR3 sequence: CSVDGLHRAKNIQYF. The CDR3 DNA reads TGCAGCGTTGATGGTCTTCACAGGGCCAAAAACATTCAGTACTTC.

The CDR3 region is CASSPRATQTQYF. CDR3 in DNA: TGTGCCAGCAGCCCGCGGGCTACACAGACCCAGTACTTC. The J gene is TRBJ2-5, the V gene TRBV7-9; D might be TRBD2 (5 bases). The V end was cut by 5 bases, the J end by 6 bases, with 13 bases between. Germline V CDR1 and CDR2: SEHNR, FQNEAQ (reference sequence). CDR3 length: 13 amino acids. Variable domain in full (rest from reference TRBV7-9 and TRBJ2-5): DTGVSQNPRHKITKRGQNVTFRCDPISEHNRLYWYRQTLGQGPEFLTYFQNEAQLEKSRLLSDRFSAERPKGSFSTLEIQRTEQGDSAMYLCASSPRATQTQYFGPGTRLLVL.

The CDR3 here is CASSSRKETYEQYF. CDR3 DNA: TGTGCCAGCAGTTCTCGCAAGGAGACCTACGAGCAGTACTTC. The rearrangement joins TRBV27 to TRBJ2-7; the D is unclear. Germline V gene sequence: CDR1 MNHEY, CDR2 SMNVEV (reference sequence). This CDR3 is 14 amino acids long. Trimming removed 4 bases from V and 2 bases from J, with 12 bases in between.

The V gene is TRBV20-1, the J gene TRBJ1-1; the D gene is possibly TRBD1 (6 bases). The CDR3 is made up of 14 amino acids. Germline assignment: CDR1 DFQATT and CDR2 SNEGSKA (reference sequence). V was shortened by 5 bases and J by 2 bases, with 15 bases between the two germline ends. The CDR3: CSARSGAINTEAFF. The CDR3 DNA sequence: TGCAGTGCTCGCTCAGGGGCGATAAACACTGAAGCTTTCTTT.

This clonotype was observed a handful of times. This chain uses TRBV20-1 with TRBJ2-1; 14 bases align to TRBD2. V dropped 5 bases and J dropped 4; count of bases not matched to a gene: 7. The length of the CDR3 is 16 residues. Germline V gene lookup returns CDR1 DFQATT and CDR2 SNEGSKA (reference sequence). For the CDR3, the DNA is TGCAGTGCTCCTAACGGGACTAGCGGGAGATACAATGAGCAGTTCTTC. Translation gives CSAPNGTSGRYNEQFF.

This chain links TRBV12-3 or TRBV12-4 with TRBJ2-3; TRBD2 aligns across 10 bases. Trimming removed 3 bases from V and 7 bases from J; junction bases left unmatched: 4. This CDR3 has 14 amino acids. The CDR3 is CASSLSGRAHTQYF. The CDR3 DNA sequence: TGTGCCAGCAGTTTGAGCGGGAGGGCCCATACGCAGTATTTT.

The chain links TRBV11-2 to TRBJ2-3; 11 bases map to TRBD1. Germline trimming cut 6 bases from V and 3 bases from J; bases unmatched to any gene: 11. Germline lookup yields CDR1 SGHAT and CDR2 FQNNGV. This CDR3 comprises 17 residues. Here the CDR3 DNA reads TGTGCCAGCAGGTTAATCTCCGGGACAGGGGGTACAGATACGCAGTATTTT. It is translated as CASRLISGTGGTDTQYF.